One TCR beta chain is described in this entry. The target antigen is unknown. This CDR3 has 14 residues. Germline trimming cut 7 bases from V and 4 bases from J; bases unmatched to any gene: 8. Per germline, CDR1 MNHEY and CDR2 SVGAGI. The table came from immunoSEQ multiplex PCR; TCRdb's copy has only in-frame clones and leaves some out. The repertoire consists of roughly 100,000 clones, with under 90% occurring once and the leading ten covering approximately 3%. This sample was included in a study of T cell clones after liver transplantation. The wider study: TCRbeta sequencing after a pre-transplant mixed lymphocyte reaction identified graft-donor-reactive clones, later tracked in post-transplant blood. HCV positivity affected three of eight recipients; the rest lacked autoimmune or viral indications. Whole-study findings and limits: Post-transplant, graft-donor-reactive CD4 TCRbeta sequences in blood dropped significantly in most of the 8 subjects. Conclusions were preliminary, with small, heterogeneous patient groups.

The chain carries TRBV6-5 and TRBJ2-3, with TRBD1 matching over 7 bases. The sample was CD4+ T cells from blood, taken around 4 years after liver transplant. The TCR originated in a human patient who received a liver transplant. Some T cells here may be from the graft donor. The CDR3, as DNA: TGTGCCAGCACATCCCCGCAGGGGGCAGATACGCAGTATTTT. Residues: CASTSPQGADTQYF.